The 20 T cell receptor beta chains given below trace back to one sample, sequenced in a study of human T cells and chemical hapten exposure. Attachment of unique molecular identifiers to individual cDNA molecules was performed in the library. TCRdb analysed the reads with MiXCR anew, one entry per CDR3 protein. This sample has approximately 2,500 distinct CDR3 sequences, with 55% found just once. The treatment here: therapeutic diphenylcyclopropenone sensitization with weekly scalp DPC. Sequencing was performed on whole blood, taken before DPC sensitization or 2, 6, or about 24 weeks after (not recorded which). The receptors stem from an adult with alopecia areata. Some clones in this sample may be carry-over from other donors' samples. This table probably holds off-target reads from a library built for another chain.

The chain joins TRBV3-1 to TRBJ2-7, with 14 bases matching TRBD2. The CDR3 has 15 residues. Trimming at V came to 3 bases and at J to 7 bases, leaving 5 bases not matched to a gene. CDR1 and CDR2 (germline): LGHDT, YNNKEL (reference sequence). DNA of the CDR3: TGTGCCAGCAGCCAGGGACTAGCGGGAGTGGAAGAGCAGTACTTC. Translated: CASSQGLAGVEEQYF.

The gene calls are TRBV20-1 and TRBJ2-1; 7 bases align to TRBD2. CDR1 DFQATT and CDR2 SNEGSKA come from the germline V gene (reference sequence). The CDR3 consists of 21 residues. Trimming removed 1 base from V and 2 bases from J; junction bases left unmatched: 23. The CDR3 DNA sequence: TGCAGTGCTAGAGGGATGGATTTAGGGCTAGCGGAGGGCTTACCCTACAATGAGCAGTTCTTC. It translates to CSARGMDLGLAEGLPYNEQFF.

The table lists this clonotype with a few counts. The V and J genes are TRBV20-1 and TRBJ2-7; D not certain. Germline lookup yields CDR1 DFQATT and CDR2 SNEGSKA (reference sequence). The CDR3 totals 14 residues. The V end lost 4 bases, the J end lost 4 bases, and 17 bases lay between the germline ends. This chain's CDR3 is CSAISDPSQYEQYF. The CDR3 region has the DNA TGCAGTGCTATTTCGGACCCATCGCAGTACGAGCAGTACTTC.

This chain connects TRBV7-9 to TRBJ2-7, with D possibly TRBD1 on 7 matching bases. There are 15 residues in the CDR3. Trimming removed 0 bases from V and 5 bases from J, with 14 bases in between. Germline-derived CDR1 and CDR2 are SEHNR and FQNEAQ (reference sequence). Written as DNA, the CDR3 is TGTGCCAGCAGCTTAGCGCAGGGGGGCATCAACGAGCAGTACTTC. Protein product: CASSLAQGGINEQYF.

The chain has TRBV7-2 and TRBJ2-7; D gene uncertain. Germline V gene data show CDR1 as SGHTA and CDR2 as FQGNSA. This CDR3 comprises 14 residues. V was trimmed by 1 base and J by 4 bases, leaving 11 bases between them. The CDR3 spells CASSLGPDLYEQYF. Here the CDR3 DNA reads TGTGCCAGCAGCTTAGGTCCGGATTTGTACGAGCAGTACTTC.

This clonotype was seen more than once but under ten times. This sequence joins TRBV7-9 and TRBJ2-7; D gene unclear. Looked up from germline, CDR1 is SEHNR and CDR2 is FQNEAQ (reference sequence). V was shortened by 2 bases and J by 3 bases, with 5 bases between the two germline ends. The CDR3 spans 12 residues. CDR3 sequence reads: CASSLYIYEQYF. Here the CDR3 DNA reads TGTGCCAGCAGCTTATACATCTACGAGCAGTACTTC.

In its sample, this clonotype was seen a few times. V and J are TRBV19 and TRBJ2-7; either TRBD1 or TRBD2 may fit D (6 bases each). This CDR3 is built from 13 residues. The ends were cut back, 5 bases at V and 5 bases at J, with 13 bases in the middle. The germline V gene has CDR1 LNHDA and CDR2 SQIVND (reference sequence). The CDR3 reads CASSRGQGNEQYF. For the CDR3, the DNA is TGTGCCAGTAGTCGGGGGCAGGGTAACGAGCAGTACTTC. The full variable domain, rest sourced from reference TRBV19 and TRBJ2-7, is DGGITQSPKYLFRKEGQNVTLSCEQNLNHDAMYWYRQDPGQGLRLIYYSQIVNDFQKGDIAEGYSVSREKKESFPLTVTSAQKNPTAFYLCASSRGQGNEQYFGPGTRLTVT.

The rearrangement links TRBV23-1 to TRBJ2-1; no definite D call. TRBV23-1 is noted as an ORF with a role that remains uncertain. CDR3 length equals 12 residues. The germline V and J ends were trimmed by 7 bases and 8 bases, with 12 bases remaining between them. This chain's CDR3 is CASIDRSHEQFF. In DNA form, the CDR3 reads TGCGCCAGCATTGATAGATCCCATGAGCAGTTCTTC.

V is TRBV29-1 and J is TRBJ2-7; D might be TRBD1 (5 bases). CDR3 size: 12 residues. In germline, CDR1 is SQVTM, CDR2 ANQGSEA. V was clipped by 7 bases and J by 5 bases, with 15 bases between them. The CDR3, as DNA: TGCAGCGCCCAAATCAGGGTCCACGAGCAGTACTTC. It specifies CSAQIRVHEQYF.

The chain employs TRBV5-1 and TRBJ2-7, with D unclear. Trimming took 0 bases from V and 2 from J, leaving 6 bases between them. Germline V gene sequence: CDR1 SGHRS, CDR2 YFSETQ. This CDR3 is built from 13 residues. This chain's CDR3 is CASSLDRAYEQYF. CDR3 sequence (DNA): TGCGCCAGCAGCTTGGACAGAGCCTACGAGCAGTACTTC. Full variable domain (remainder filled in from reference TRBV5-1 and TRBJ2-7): KAGVTQTPRYLIKTRGQQVTLSCSPISGHRSVSWYQQTPGQGLQFLFEYFSETQRNKGNFPGRFSGRQFSNSRSEMNVSTLELGDSALYLCASSLDRAYEQYFGPGTRLTVT.

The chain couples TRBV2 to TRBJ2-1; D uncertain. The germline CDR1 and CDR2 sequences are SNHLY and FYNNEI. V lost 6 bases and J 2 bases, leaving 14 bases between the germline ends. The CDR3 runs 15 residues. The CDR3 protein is CASRKPPNPYNEQFF. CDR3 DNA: TGTGCCAGCAGGAAACCTCCAAACCCCTACAATGAGCAGTTCTTC. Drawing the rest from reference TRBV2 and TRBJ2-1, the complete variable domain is EPEVTQTPSHQVTQMGQEVILRCVPISNHLYFYWYRQILGQKVEFLVSFYNNEISEKSEIFDDQFSVERPDGSNFTLKIRSTKLEDSAMYFCASRKPPNPYNEQFFGPGTRLTVL.

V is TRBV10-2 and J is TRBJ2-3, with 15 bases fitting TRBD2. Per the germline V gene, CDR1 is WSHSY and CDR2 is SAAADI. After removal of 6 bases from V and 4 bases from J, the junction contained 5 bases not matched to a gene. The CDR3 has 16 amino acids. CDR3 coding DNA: TGCGCCAGCAGCGGACTAGCGGGAGGGCCCCCAGATACGCAGTATTTT. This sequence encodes CASSGLAGGPPDTQYF.

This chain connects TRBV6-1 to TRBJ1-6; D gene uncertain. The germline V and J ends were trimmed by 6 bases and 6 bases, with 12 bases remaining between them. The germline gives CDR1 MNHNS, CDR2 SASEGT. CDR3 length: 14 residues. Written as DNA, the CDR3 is TGTGCCAGCAGACCCGAGACGGTTAATTCACCCCTCCACTTT. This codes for CASRPETVNSPLHF.

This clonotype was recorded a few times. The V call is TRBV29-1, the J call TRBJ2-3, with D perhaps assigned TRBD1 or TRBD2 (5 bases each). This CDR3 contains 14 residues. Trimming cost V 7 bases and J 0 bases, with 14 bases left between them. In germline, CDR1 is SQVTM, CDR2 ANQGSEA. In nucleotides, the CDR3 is TGCAGCGCTGCCGGGACGCCAAGCACAGATACGCAGTATTTT. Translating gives CSAAGTPSTDTQYF.

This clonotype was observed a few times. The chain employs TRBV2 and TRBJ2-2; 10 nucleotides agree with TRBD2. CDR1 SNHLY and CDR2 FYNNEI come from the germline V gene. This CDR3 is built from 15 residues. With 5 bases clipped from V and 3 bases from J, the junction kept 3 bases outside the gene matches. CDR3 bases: TGTGCCAGCAGTTCTAGCGGGAGTGACACCGGGGAGCTGTTTTTT. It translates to CASSSSGSDTGELFF.

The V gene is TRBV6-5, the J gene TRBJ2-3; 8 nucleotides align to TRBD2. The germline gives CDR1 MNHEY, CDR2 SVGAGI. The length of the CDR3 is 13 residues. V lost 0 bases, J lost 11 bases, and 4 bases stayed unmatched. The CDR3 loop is CASSYSELAVQYF. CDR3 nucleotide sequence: TGTGCCAGCAGTTACTCGGAACTAGCGGTGCAGTATTTT.

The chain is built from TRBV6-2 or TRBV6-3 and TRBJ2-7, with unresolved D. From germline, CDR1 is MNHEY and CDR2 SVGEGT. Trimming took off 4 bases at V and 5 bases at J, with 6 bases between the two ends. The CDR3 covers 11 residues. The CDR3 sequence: CASSWVNEQYF. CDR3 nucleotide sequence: TGTGCCAGCAGTTGGGTTAACGAGCAGTACTTC.

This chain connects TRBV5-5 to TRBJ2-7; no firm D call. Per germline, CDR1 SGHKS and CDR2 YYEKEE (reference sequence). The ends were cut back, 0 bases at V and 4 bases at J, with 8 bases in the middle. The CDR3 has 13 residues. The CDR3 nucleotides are TGTGCCAGCAGCTTGGAGTCCGGGTACGAGCAGTACTTC. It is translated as CASSLESGYEQYF. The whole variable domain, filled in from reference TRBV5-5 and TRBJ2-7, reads DAGVTQSPTHLIKTRGQQVTLRCSPISGHKSVSWYQQVLGQGPQFIFQYYEKEERGRGNFPDRFSARQFPNYSSELNVNALLLGDSALYLCASSLESGYEQYFGPGTRLTVT.

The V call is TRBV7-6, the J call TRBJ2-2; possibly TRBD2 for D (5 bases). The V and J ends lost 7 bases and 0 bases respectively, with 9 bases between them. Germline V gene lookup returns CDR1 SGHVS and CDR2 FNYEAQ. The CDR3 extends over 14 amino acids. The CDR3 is CASTPGANTGELFF. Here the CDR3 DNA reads TGTGCCAGCACTCCCGGGGCGAACACCGGGGAGCTGTTTTTT.

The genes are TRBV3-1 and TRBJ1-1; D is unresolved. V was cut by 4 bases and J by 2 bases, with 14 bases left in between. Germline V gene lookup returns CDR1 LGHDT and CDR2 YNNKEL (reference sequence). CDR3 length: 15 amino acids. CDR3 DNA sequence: TGTGCCAGCAGCCTACCGGGCCAGCTAAACACTGAAGCTTTCTTT. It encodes CASSLPGQLNTEAFF.